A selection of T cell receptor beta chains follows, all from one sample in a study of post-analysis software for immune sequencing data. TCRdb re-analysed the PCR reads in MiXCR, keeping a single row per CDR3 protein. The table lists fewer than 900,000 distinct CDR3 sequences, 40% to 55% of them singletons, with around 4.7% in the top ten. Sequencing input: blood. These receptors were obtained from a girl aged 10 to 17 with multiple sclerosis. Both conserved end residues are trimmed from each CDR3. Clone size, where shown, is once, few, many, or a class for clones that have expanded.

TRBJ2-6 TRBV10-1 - ATMLGGTSFSGANVLT
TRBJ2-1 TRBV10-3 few AIAPSAHEQF
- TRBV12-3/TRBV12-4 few ASSWEQGINEQY
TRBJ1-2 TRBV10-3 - AISEASSREATGYT
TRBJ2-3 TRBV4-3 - ASSLSGSNRDTQY
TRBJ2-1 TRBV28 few ASSFGLHSEQF
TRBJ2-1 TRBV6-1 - ASRFLGAQGRGYNEQF
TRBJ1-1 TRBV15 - ATSRAVSLTEAF
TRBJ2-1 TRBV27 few ASSPVDPGQVSSYNEQF
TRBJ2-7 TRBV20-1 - SARIGEQY
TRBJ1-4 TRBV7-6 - ASSLGQGEEKLF
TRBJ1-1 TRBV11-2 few ASSLGRIGNTEAF
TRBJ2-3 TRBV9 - ASSVWGPDTQY
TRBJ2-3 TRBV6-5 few ASNRGWGGNTQY
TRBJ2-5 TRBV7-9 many ASSLTQSLQETQY
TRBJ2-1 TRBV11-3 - ASSPGLDSYNEQF
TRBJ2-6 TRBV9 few ASSVTRTGDRSGANVLT
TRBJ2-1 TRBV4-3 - ASSQDWDGGGVSYNEQF
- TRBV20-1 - SASNAGQVNLYEQY
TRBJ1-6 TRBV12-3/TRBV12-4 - ASSFGGSNSPLH
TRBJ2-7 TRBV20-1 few SARDGLGSSYEQY
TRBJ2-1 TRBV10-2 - ASSEAGNYNEQF